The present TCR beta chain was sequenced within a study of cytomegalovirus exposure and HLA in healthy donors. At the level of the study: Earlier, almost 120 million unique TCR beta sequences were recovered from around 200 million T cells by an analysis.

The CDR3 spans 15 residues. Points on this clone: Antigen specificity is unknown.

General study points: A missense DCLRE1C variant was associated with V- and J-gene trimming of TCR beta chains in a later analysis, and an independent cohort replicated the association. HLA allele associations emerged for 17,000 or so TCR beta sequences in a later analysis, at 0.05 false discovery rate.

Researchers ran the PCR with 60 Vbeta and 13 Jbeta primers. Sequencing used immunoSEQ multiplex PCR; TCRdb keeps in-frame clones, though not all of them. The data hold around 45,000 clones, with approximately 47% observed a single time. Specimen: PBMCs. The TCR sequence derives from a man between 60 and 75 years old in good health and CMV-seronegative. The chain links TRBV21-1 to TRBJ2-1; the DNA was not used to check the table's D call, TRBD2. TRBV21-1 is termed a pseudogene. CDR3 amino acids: CASSKVWSSYNEQFF. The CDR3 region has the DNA TGTGCCAGCAGCAAAGTTTGGAGCTCCTACAATGAGCAGTTCTTC.